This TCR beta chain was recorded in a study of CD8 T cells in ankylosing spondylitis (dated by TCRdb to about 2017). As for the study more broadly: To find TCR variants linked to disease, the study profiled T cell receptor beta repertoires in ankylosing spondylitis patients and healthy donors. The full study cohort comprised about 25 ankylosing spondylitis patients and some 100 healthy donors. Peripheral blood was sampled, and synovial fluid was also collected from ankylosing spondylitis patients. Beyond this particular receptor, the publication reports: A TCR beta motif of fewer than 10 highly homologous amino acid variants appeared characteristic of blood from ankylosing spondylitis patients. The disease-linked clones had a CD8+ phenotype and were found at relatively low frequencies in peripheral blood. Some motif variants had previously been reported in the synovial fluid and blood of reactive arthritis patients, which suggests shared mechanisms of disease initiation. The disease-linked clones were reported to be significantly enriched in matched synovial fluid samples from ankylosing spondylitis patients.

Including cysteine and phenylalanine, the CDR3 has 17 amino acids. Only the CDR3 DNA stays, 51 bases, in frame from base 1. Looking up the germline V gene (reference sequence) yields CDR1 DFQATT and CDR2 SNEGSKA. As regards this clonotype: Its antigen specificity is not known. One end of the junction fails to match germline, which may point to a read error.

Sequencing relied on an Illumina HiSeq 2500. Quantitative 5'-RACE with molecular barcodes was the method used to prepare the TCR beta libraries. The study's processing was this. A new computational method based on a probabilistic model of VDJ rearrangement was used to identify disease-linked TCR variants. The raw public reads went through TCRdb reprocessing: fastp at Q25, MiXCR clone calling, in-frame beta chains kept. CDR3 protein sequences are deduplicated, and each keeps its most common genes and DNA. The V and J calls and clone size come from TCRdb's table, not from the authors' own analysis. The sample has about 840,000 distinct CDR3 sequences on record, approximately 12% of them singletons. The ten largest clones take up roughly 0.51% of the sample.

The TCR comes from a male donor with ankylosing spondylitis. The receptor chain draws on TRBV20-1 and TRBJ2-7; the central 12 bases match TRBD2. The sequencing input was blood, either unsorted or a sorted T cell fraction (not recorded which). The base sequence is TGCTGTGCTAAGGGGCCTAGCGGGAGGGGGACTCTCTACGAGCAGTACTTC. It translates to CCAKGPSGRGTLYEQYF.